Below, 28 T cell receptor beta chains from the same sample are listed, as sequenced in a study of cytomegalovirus exposure and HLA in healthy donors. The PCR had 60 Vbeta and 13 Jbeta primers. Libraries were prepared by immunoSEQ multiplex PCR; TCRdb keeps only in-frame clonotypes and omits some of them. The sample includes roughly 100,000 clones, more than 60% of them seen just once. Sequencing used PBMCs. These TCRs come from a woman aged 50 to 65 in good health and CMV-seropositive.

The V call is TRBV28, the J call TRBJ2-7; tentative D call: TRBD2 (5 bases). The germline V gene encodes CDR1 MDHEN and CDR2 SYDVKM. This CDR3 is 15 amino acids long. Trimming shortened V by 6 bases and J by 3 bases, and 18 bases separated the two germline ends. The CDR3 here is CASSTPGGENYEQYF. In nucleotides, the CDR3 is TGTGCCAGCAGCACCCCGGGTGGGGAGAACTACGAGCAGTACTTC.

This sequence joins TRBV7-6 and TRBJ2-7, with 8 positions matching TRBD1. Germline lookup yields CDR1 SGHVS and CDR2 FNYEAQ. This CDR3 has 15 amino acids. The junction had 8 bases not matched to a gene; V was cut back by 4 bases and J by 3 bases. The CDR3 nucleotides are TGTGCCAGCAGCTATACGACAGGGGAGCGCTACGAGCAGTACTTC. Translation: CASSYTTGERYEQYF.

This clone was counted between two and nine times. The rearrangement joins TRBV5-1 to TRBJ1-4, with D perhaps TRBD1 (6 bases). V was cut by 2 bases and J by 8 bases, with 13 bases left in between. CDR3 size: 14 residues. Per the germline V gene, CDR1 is SGHRS and CDR2 is YFSETQ. The CDR3 DNA reads as TGCGCCAGCAGCTTAACAGGGCCTGGGGAAAAACTGTTTTTT. Translated: CASSLTGPGEKLFF.

The chain employs TRBV28 and TRBJ2-7, with 8 bases that match TRBD1. This CDR3 contains 15 residues. Germline lookup yields CDR1 MDHEN and CDR2 SYDVKM. V lost 4 bases and J lost 7; bases outside the gene matches: 12. The CDR3 DNA reads as TGTGCCAGCAGTTCCTCGGACAGGGTAAGATATGAGCAGTACTTC. As protein: CASSSSDRVRYEQYF. Full variable domain (outside the CDR3, taken from reference TRBV28 and TRBJ2-7): DVKVTQSSRYLVKRTGEKVFLECVQDMDHENMFWYRQDPGLGLRLIYFSYDVKMKEKGDIPEGYSVSREKKERFSLILESASTNQTSMYLCASSSSDRVRYEQYFGPGTRLTVT.

The chain couples TRBV5-1 to TRBJ2-5; 12 bases line up with TRBD2. The CDR3 runs 16 residues. Germline CDR1 SGHRS, CDR2 YFSETQ. The junction had 11 bases not matched to a gene; V was cut back by 4 bases and J by 7 bases. CDR3 nucleotide sequence: TGCGCCAGCAGCGAACTAGCGGGGGGCCCGGGGGGGACCCAGTACTTC. Translation: CASSELAGGPGGTQYF. Looking up the rest from reference TRBV5-1 and TRBJ2-5 gives the full variable domain: KAGVTQTPRYLIKTRGQQVTLSCSPISGHRSVSWYQQTPGQGLQFLFEYFSETQRNKGNFPGRFSGRQFSNSRSEMNVSTLELGDSALYLCASSELAGGPGGTQYFGPGTRLLVL.

V usage is TRBV7-3 and J usage is TRBJ1-6, with D possibly matching TRBD1 (6 bases). The V end lost 2 bases, the J end lost 7 bases, and 6 bases lay between the germline ends. The CDR3 length is 13 residues. Looked up from germline, CDR1 is SGHTA and CDR2 is FQGTGA. The CDR3 is CASSLDRNSPLHF. CDR3 in DNA: TGTGCCAGCAGCTTAGACAGGAATTCACCCCTCCACTTT.

This sequence joins TRBV4-1 and TRBJ1-2; D not certain. The CDR3 extends over 12 amino acids. The germline V gene has CDR1 MGHRA and CDR2 YSYEKL. Deletions cut 3 bases from V and 4 bases from J, with 6 bases between. CDR3 DNA: TGCGCCAGCAGCCAGGCCACCTATGGCTACACCTTC. Its translation is CASSQATYGYTF.

The chain joins TRBV13 to TRBJ2-1, with 8 bases identical to TRBD2. CDR3 length equals 15 residues. J was trimmed by 6 bases and V by 2 bases; bases with no gene match: 6. Germline-derived CDR1 and CDR2 are PRHDT and FYEKMQ (reference sequence). This CDR3 reads CASSLRLAGINEQFF. The CDR3 DNA follows: TGTGCCAGCAGCTTAAGATTAGCGGGGATCAATGAGCAGTTCTTC.

In DNA form, the CDR3 reads TGCGCCAGCAGCTTTTCTGGGAGTACCTACGAGCAGTACTTC. Translation gives CASSFSGSTYEQYF. V is TRBV5-1 and J is TRBJ2-7; possible D gene TRBD2, 5 bases. V was pared by 2 bases and J by 2 bases, with 11 bases between. CDR3 size: 14 residues. CDR1 and CDR2 (germline): SGHRS, YFSETQ.

This sequence joins TRBV6-4 and TRBJ1-5; 9 nucleotides align to TRBD1. The CDR3 totals 14 residues. V lost 6 bases to trimming and J lost 7 bases; unmatched junction nucleotides: 7. Germline V gene lookup returns CDR1 MRHNA and CDR2 SNTAGT. DNA for the CDR3: TGTGCCAGCAGCGCCACAGGGGGCTGGCAGCCCCAGCATTTT. As protein: CASSATGGWQPQHF.

This clone was detected only once. The chain joins TRBV11-2 to TRBJ1-1, with 8 positions matching TRBD1. The trim removed 4 bases at V and 3 bases at J, leaving 10 bases unmatched. The CDR3 length is 16 residues. The germline V gene encodes CDR1 SGHAT and CDR2 FQNNGV. The CDR3 nucleotides read TGTGCCAGCAGCTGGTCGGGTCCAGGGGGCGACACTGAAGCTTTCTTT. Translating it yields CASSWSGPGGDTEAFF.

This clone has just one count. This sequence joins TRBV28 and TRBJ2-5; D might be TRBD2 (6 bases). The DNA end lines up better with TRBJ2-7; the J call may be wrong. The length of the CDR3 is 16 residues. Germline CDR1 and CDR2: MDHEN and SYDVKM. DNA of the CDR3: TGTGCCAGCAGCTCCCAGAGAGGAGGGTTTAACTACGAGCAGTACTTC. It specifies CASSSQRGGFNYEQYF.

V gene TRBV5-1 combines with J gene TRBJ2-3; 12 nucleotides line up with TRBD1. CDR3 size: 16 residues. From germline, CDR1 is SGHRS and CDR2 YFSETQ. With 5 bases clipped from V and 7 bases from J, the junction kept 11 bases outside the gene matches. This CDR3 is CASRTTGTGGLYTQYF. For the CDR3, the DNA is TGCGCCAGCAGGACCACCGGGACAGGGGGCTTATATACGCAGTATTTT.

The chain recombines TRBV7-2 with TRBJ1-1; D gene ambiguous. Trimming took 6 bases from V and 6 from J, leaving 17 bases between them. Germline V lookup: CDR1 SGHTA, CDR2 FQGNSA. The CDR3 extends over 14 amino acids. The CDR3 coding sequence is TGTGCCAGCAGTTTATTGAGCGGGAGGGCTGAAGCTTTCTTT. This sequence encodes CASSLLSGRAEAFF. The full variable domain, with the rest looked up from reference TRBV7-2 and TRBJ1-1, is GAGVSQSPSNKVTEKGKDVELRCDPISGHTALYWYRQSLGQGLEFLIYFQGNSAPDKSGLPSDRFSAERTGGSVSTLTIQRTQQEDSAVYLCASSLLSGRAEAFFGQGTRLTVV.

The chain recombines TRBV7-3 with TRBJ2-5; D might be TRBD1 (6 bases). CDR1 is SGHTA, CDR2 FQGTGA, per germline. CDR3 size: 13 residues. Between the trimmed V and J ends, which lost 6 bases and 5 bases, there was a span of 13 bases. CDR3 in amino acids: CASRLAGEETQYF. Written as DNA, the CDR3 is TGTGCCAGCAGATTGGCAGGGGAGGAGACCCAGTACTTC.

V gene TRBV19 combines with J gene TRBJ1-5, with D maybe TRBD1 (5 bases). V was cut by 7 bases and J by 2 bases, with 21 bases left in between. From germline, CDR1 is LNHDA and CDR2 SQIVND (reference sequence). CDR3 length: 17 amino acids. The CDR3 DNA follows: TGTGCCAGTACTCAAGAAGGAACAGGAGTACGCAATCAGCCCCAGCATTTT. Translation: CASTQEGTGVRNQPQHF.

The V call is TRBV18, the J call TRBJ1-3; D gene uncertain. CDR1 KGHSH and CDR2 LQKENI come from the germline V gene. The CDR3 runs to 14 residues. Trimming stripped 4 bases from V and 2 bases from J, with 9 bases between. CDR3: CASSQEVAGNTIYF. In DNA form, the CDR3 reads TGTGCCAGCTCACAGGAGGTTGCTGGAAACACCATATATTTT.

The chain recombines TRBV7-6 with TRBJ1-2, with a weak D call TRBD1 (6 bases). The V and J ends lost 2 bases and 4 bases respectively, with 14 bases between them. The germline gives CDR1 SGHVS, CDR2 FNYEAQ. CDR3 length: 15 amino acids. CDR3 sequence: CASSLLAGVSYGYTF. The CDR3 bases are TGTGCCAGCAGCTTATTGGCAGGGGTTAGCTATGGCTACACCTTC.

The V call is TRBV7-2, the J call TRBJ1-3, with D possibly matching TRBD1 (5 bases). The CDR3 totals 16 residues. V lost 2 bases and J lost 0, with 11 bases in between. Germline lookup yields CDR1 SGHTA and CDR2 FQGNSA. DNA for the CDR3: TGTGCCAGCAGCTTAATCAGGGTTCACTCTGGAAACACCATATATTTT. It translates to CASSLIRVHSGNTIYF. The whole variable domain, filled in from reference TRBV7-2 and TRBJ1-3, reads GAGVSQSPSNKVTEKGKDVELRCDPISGHTALYWYRQSLGQGLEFLIYFQGNSAPDKSGLPSDRFSAERTGGSVSTLTIQRTQQEDSAVYLCASSLIRVHSGNTIYFGEGSWLTVV.

This rearrangement joins TRBV7-2 to TRBJ2-5; D is possibly TRBD1 (5 bases). This CDR3 is built from 12 residues. Germline V gene sequence: CDR1 SGHTA, CDR2 FQGNSA. Trimming took off 5 bases at V and 4 bases at J, with 8 bases between the two ends. Here the CDR3 DNA reads TGTGCCAGCAGCAGGGGCGGAGAGACCCAGTACTTC. It is translated as CASSRGGETQYF. Variable domain in full (rest from reference TRBV7-2 and TRBJ2-5): GAGVSQSPSNKVTEKGKDVELRCDPISGHTALYWYRQSLGQGLEFLIYFQGNSAPDKSGLPSDRFSAERTGGSVSTLTIQRTQQEDSAVYLCASSRGGETQYFGPGTRLLVL.

CDR3 nucleotides: TGTGCCAGCAGCCTCGACAGGGTCTATAATTCACCCCTCCACTTT. Encoded protein: CASSLDRVYNSPLHF. J is TRBJ1-6 and V is TRBV11-1; 7 bases fit TRBD1. The trim removed 5 bases at V and 3 bases at J, leaving 4 bases unmatched. Germline-derived CDR1 and CDR2 are SGHAT and FQDESV (reference sequence). CDR3 length: 15 amino acids.

The chain combines TRBV19 with TRBJ2-7; 8 bases are a match to TRBD1. The CDR3 runs to 15 residues. Germline trimming cut 5 bases from V and 7 bases from J; bases unmatched to any gene: 13. Germline V lookup: CDR1 LNHDA, CDR2 SQIVND (reference sequence). Written as DNA, the CDR3 is TGTGCCAGTAGTTTACGGACAGGGAATCTCGAGGAGCAGTACTTC. The encoded protein is CASSLRTGNLEEQYF.

The chain joins TRBV5-1 to TRBJ2-1; D is uncertain. The CDR3 is 13 residues long. CDR1 SGHRS and CDR2 YFSETQ come from the germline V gene. V lost 0 bases and J lost 4, with 5 bases in between. Written as DNA, the CDR3 is TGCGCCAGCAGCTTGGACGGGTACAATGAGCAGTTCTTC. It specifies CASSLDGYNEQFF.

The V and J genes are TRBV19 and TRBJ2-7, with TRBD1 as a possible D gene (6 bases). The CDR3 has 15 residues. Germline assignment: CDR1 LNHDA and CDR2 SQIVND (reference sequence). V lost 5 bases and J 3 bases, leaving 17 bases between the germline ends. The chain's CDR3 is CASSQRQVKGYEQYF. CDR3 bases: TGTGCCAGTAGTCAACGACAGGTAAAGGGCTACGAGCAGTACTTC.

This clone was seen more than once but under ten times. CDR3 protein: CASTLWPGYEQYF. The CDR3 DNA reads as TGTGCCAGCACCCTGTGGCCAGGCTACGAGCAGTACTTC. This sequence joins TRBV5-6 and TRBJ2-7; D uncertain. Per germline, CDR1 SGHDT and CDR2 YYEEEE. V gave up 6 bases and J gave up 3 bases, with 13 bases separating them. The length of the CDR3 is 13 residues.

The chain carries TRBV30 and TRBJ1-1; possible D gene TRBD1, 5 bases. The germline V gene encodes CDR1 GTSNPN and CDR2 SVGIG (reference sequence). The CDR3 runs 13 residues. Trimming cost V 7 bases and J 4 bases, with 16 bases left between them. The CDR3 region has the DNA TGTGCCTACTGGGGGGGGATGGGCACTGAAGCTTTCTTT. This translates into CAYWGGMGTEAFF.

This clone came up once. V is TRBV7-9 and J is TRBJ2-1; 9 nucleotides match TRBD2. V was clipped by 2 bases and J by 9 bases; unmatched bases: 11. CDR3 length: 16 amino acids. Germline assignment: CDR1 SEHNR and CDR2 FQNEAQ (reference sequence). The DNA for the CDR3 is TGTGCCAGCAGCTTATTTCTAGCGGGGCTCACGAGTGAGCAGTTCTTC. As protein: CASSLFLAGLTSEQFF.

The genes are TRBV5-1 and TRBJ1-3, with TRBD1 as a possible D gene (5 bases). This CDR3 has 14 amino acids. V lost 5 bases and J 0 bases, leaving 9 bases between the germline ends. CDR1 SGHRS and CDR2 YFSETQ come from the germline V gene. Written as DNA, the CDR3 is TGCGCCAGCAGTCAAGACAGCTCTGGAAACACCATATATTTT. Translation gives CASSQDSSGNTIYF.